A single sample gave rise to the 30 T cell receptor beta chains below, sequenced in a study of vaccination and CD4 T cells after COVID-19. These receptors' targets are unknown. Stated treatment: roughly 10-day PBMC culture with coronavirus spike peptide pools or control peptides (ViraFEST assay). Sequenced with the Oncomine TCR Beta short-read assay was DNA taken from cultured CD4+ T cells. TCRdb ran MiXCR on the PCR reads and lists one entry per CDR3 protein. Among 15,000 or so distinct CDR3 sequences listed, around three fifths were seen once. The sequenced material came from CD4+ T cells from blood, cultured in vitro. The source of these receptors is a human donor who had recovered from COVID-19.

Only a few counts were recorded for this clonotype. The J gene is TRBJ1-6, the V gene TRBV6-5; D not resolved. The CDR3 sequence is 14 residues long. V was clipped by 0 bases and J by 10 bases, with 10 bases between them. The germline gives CDR1 MNHEY, CDR2 SVGAGI. The CDR3 protein is CASSYSNQRSPLHF. For the CDR3, the DNA is TGTGCCAGCAGTTACTCGAATCAGCGATCACCCCTCCACTTT.

This clonotype appeared a few times. The V gene is TRBV27, the J gene TRBJ1-2; 9 bases are shared with TRBD1. The CDR3 is 14 residues long. The V segment lost 5 bases and the J segment 3 bases; nucleotides outside the gene matches: 4. Germline CDR1 MNHEY, CDR2 SMNVEV (reference sequence). CDR3 sequence (DNA): TGTGCCAGCAGTGAGGGACAGGGCTACTATGGCTACACCTTC. This gives the protein CASSEGQGYYGYTF.

The chain carries TRBV20-1 and TRBJ2-7, with 8 bases identical to TRBD2. The CDR3 has 15 residues. Germline V lookup: CDR1 DFQATT, CDR2 SNEGSKA (reference sequence). V gave up 0 bases and J gave up 7 bases; unmatched junction bases: 11. DNA of the CDR3: TGCAGTGCTAGAGATTACGGGAGGGCCCAGGGAGAGCAGTACTTC. It encodes CSARDYGRAQGEQYF.

This clonotype came up once. The genes are TRBV3-1 and TRBJ2-2; 8 bases are a match to TRBD1. The junction had 17 bases not matched to a gene; V was cut back by 4 bases and J by 4 bases. CDR3 length: 19 amino acids. Per the germline V gene, CDR1 is LGHDT and CDR2 is YNNKEL (reference sequence). CDR3 loop: CASSPLRNQGAGGTGELFF. The CDR3 DNA is TGTGCCAGCAGCCCTCTCCGTAACCAGGGGGCCGGGGGCACCGGGGAGCTGTTTTTT. Full variable domain (rest looked up from reference TRBV3-1 and TRBJ2-2): DTAVSQTPKYLVTQMGNDKSIKCEQNLGHDTMYWYKQDSKKFLKIMFSYNNKELIINETVPNRFSPKSPDKAHLNLHINSLELGDSAVYFCASSPLRNQGAGGTGELFFGEGSRLTVL.

This clonotype came up a few times. The V and J genes are TRBV27 and TRBJ2-7, with D perhaps being TRBD1 or TRBD2 (6 bases each). Germline V CDR1 and CDR2: MNHEY, SMNVEV (reference sequence). V lost 0 bases, J lost 0 bases, and 18 bases lay in between. The CDR3 is 18 amino acids. The CDR3 loop reads CASSLSRLGGYSSYEQYF. In DNA form, the CDR3 reads TGTGCCAGCAGTTTATCTAGACTCGGGGGCTACAGCTCCTACGAGCAGTACTTC.

The V and J genes are TRBV5-1 and TRBJ2-7; 8 bases map to TRBD1. CDR1 is SGHRS and CDR2 is YFSETQ in the germline V gene. Trimming cost V 5 bases and J 2 bases; bases outside gene matches: 9. This CDR3 is 15 amino acids long. The CDR3 sequence is CASRRMRQGPYEQYF. In DNA, the CDR3 is TGCGCCAGCAGACGCATGAGACAGGGGCCCTACGAGCAGTACTTC.

The V and J genes are TRBV27 and TRBJ2-1, with 11 bases aligning to TRBD2. The germline CDR1 and CDR2 sequences are MNHEY and SMNVEV (reference sequence). J gave up 7 bases and V 7 bases, and 15 bases lay outside the gene matches. The CDR3 is made up of 17 amino acids. For the CDR3, the DNA is TGTGCCAGCACTCCGACCTATCCGGGACTAGCGGATAATGAGCAGTTCTTC. The encoded protein is CASTPTYPGLADNEQFF.

The V call is TRBV24-1, the J call TRBJ2-3; 11 nucleotides line up with TRBD1. The CDR3 runs to 14 residues. Trimming cost V 9 bases and J 5 bases; bases outside gene matches: 6. Germline V gives CDR1 KGHDR, CDR2 SFDVKD. This CDR3 is CATSDRGQGDTQYF. CDR3 sequence (DNA): TGTGCCACCTCGGACAGGGGGCAGGGAGATACGCAGTATTTT.

The chain carries TRBV28 and TRBJ1-5; 9 nucleotides agree with TRBD1. The CDR3 sequence is 17 residues long. Germline V gives CDR1 MDHEN, CDR2 SYDVKM. V lost 4 bases, J lost 2 bases, and 9 bases stayed unmatched. CDR3 bases: TGTGCCAGCAGTTCCGGGACAGGGAGCATTGGCAATCAGCCCCAGCATTTT. As protein: CASSSGTGSIGNQPQHF.

The chain uses TRBV2 and TRBJ2-1; unclear D gene. Germline-derived CDR1 and CDR2 are SNHLY and FYNNEI. Trimming removed 4 bases from V and 6 bases from J, with 10 bases in between. This CDR3 has 13 residues. The CDR3 here is CASSVFSGNEQFF. CDR3 bases: TGTGCCAGCAGTGTTTTCTCCGGCAATGAGCAGTTCTTC.

This clonotype occurred a few times. The rearrangement joins TRBV20-1 to TRBJ1-6, with 7 bases that match TRBD1. Germline CDR1 is DFQATT and CDR2 is SNEGSKA (reference sequence). The CDR3 is 17 residues long. Losses at the gene ends were 0 bases for V and 0 bases for J; bases not matched to a gene: 5. CDR3 sequence (DNA): TGCAGTGCTAGAGATATCACAGGGGCCTCCTATAATTCACCCCTCCACTTT. It yields the protein CSARDITGASYNSPLHF.

The DNA for the CDR3 is TGCAGTGCTAGAAGCGCTAGCGGGACAGATACGCAGTATTTT. Protein product: CSARSASGTDTQYF. This sequence joins TRBV20-1 and TRBJ2-3; 8 bases fit TRBD2. Germline V gives CDR1 DFQATT, CDR2 SNEGSKA (reference sequence). Trimming cost V 2 bases and J 3 bases; bases outside gene matches: 4. CDR3 length equals 14 residues.

V is TRBV7-9 and J is TRBJ2-5; D is undetermined. Germline loops: CDR1 SEHNR, CDR2 FQNEAQ (reference sequence). Trimming removed 5 bases at V and 5 bases at J, with 15 bases between. The length of the CDR3 is 14 residues. In DNA, the CDR3 is TGTGCCAGCAGCCCATCCCAGGTGGGGGAGACCCAGTACTTC. Protein product: CASSPSQVGETQYF.

V and J are TRBV7-2 and TRBJ2-7; 7 bases line up with TRBD2. The length of the CDR3 is 15 residues. The V gene's germline CDR1 is SGHTA and CDR2 FQGNSA. The J segment lost 0 bases and the V segment lost 5 bases, leaving 7 bases of the junction unmatched. DNA of the CDR3: TGTGCCAGCAGCATACTAGCGCAGAGCTCCTACGAGCAGTACTTC. Amino acid sequence: CASSILAQSSYEQYF.

This chain connects TRBV5-4 to TRBJ2-2; D perhaps matches TRBD2 (6 bases). The CDR3 is 15 amino acids. Germline V gives CDR1 SGHNT, CDR2 YYREEE (reference sequence). Trimming removed 3 bases at V and 6 bases at J, with 15 bases between. The CDR3 here is CASSSTRLGPGELFF. DNA of the CDR3: TGTGCCAGCAGCTCAACCCGACTAGGCCCCGGGGAGCTGTTTTTT.

The genes are TRBV5-1 and TRBJ1-5; a possible D gene is TRBD1 (5 bases). There are 14 residues in the CDR3. V dropped 3 bases and J dropped 2 bases, with 9 bases sitting between them. Germline V gene lookup returns CDR1 SGHRS and CDR2 YFSETQ. This chain's CDR3 is CASSWGYGNQPQHF. The CDR3 DNA reads as TGCGCCAGCAGCTGGGGCTATGGCAATCAGCCCCAGCATTTT. The full variable domain, in which reference TRBV5-1 and TRBJ1-5 provide the parts outside the CDR3, is KAGVTQTPRYLIKTRGQQVTLSCSPISGHRSVSWYQQTPGQGLQFLFEYFSETQRNKGNFPGRFSGRQFSNSRSEMNVSTLELGDSALYLCASSWGYGNQPQHFGDGTRLSIL.

This chain uses TRBV27 with TRBJ2-3; the D gene is possibly TRBD2 (6 bases). Per the germline V gene, CDR1 is MNHEY and CDR2 is SMNVEV (reference sequence). The germline V and J ends were trimmed by 1 base and 4 bases, with 12 bases remaining between them. The length of the CDR3 is 15 residues. The CDR3 is CASSLYWGEADTQYF. In DNA, the CDR3 is TGTGCCAGCAGTTTATATTGGGGGGAGGCAGATACGCAGTATTTT.

The V and J genes are TRBV28 and TRBJ1-1; D unclear. The CDR3 has 11 amino acids. Germline V CDR1 and CDR2: MDHEN, SYDVKM. Trimming stripped 6 bases from V and 1 base from J, with 3 bases between. CDR3 sequence (DNA): TGTGCCAGCAGGGCGAACACTGAAGCTTTCTTT. Translating gives CASRANTEAFF.

The chain has TRBV20-1 and TRBJ2-5; possibly TRBD2 for D (5 bases). The CDR3 runs 12 residues. Trimming took off 6 bases at V and 4 bases at J, with 12 bases between the two ends. Germline V gene lookup returns CDR1 DFQATT and CDR2 SNEGSKA (reference sequence). The CDR3 protein is CSAVGSRETQYF. In nucleotides, the CDR3 is TGCAGTGCGGTAGGGAGTAGAGAGACCCAGTACTTC.

The chain is built from TRBV7-3 and TRBJ2-1; D is ambiguous. V was cut by 5 bases and J by 6 bases, with 17 bases left in between. Germline-derived CDR1 and CDR2 are SGHTA and FQGTGA. This CDR3 is built from 15 residues. CDR3 protein: CASSPYAGLSNEQFF. The DNA of the CDR3 is TGTGCCAGCAGCCCTTATGCCGGCCTCAGCAATGAGCAGTTCTTC.

This clonotype came up a few times. V is TRBV6-1 and J is TRBJ2-3; D is unresolved. Germline-derived CDR1 and CDR2 are MNHNS and SASEGT. The CDR3 consists of 15 residues. The V gene lost 2 bases and the J gene lost 0 bases, with 9 bases spanning the gap. CDR3 nucleotide sequence: TGTGCCAGCAGTGAAAGGTCCGCTAGCACAGATACGCAGTATTTT. Translating it yields CASSERSASTDTQYF.

The chain recombines TRBV18 with TRBJ1-4; 7 nucleotides agree with TRBD1. CDR3 size: 15 residues. V was clipped by 1 base and J by 6 bases; unmatched bases: 5. The germline CDR1 and CDR2 sequences are KGHSH and LQKENI. DNA of the CDR3: TGTGCCAGCTCACCACAGGGGGCAGGATATGAAAAACTGTTTTTT. It encodes CASSPQGAGYEKLFF. The complete variable domain, with remaining parts taken from reference TRBV18 and TRBJ1-4, reads NAGVMQNPRHLVRRRGQEARLRCSPMKGHSHVYWYRQLPEEGLKFMVYLQKENIIDESGMPKERFSAEFPKEGPSILRIQQVVRGDSAAYFCASSPQGAGYEKLFFGSGTQLSVL.

This sequence joins TRBV27 and TRBJ2-5, with TRBD2 as a possible D gene (6 bases). Germline V CDR1 and CDR2: MNHEY, SMNVEV (reference sequence). The CDR3 totals 15 residues. Trimming stripped 7 bases from V and 4 bases from J, with 19 bases between. In nucleotides, the CDR3 is TGTGCCAGCACCCCGGGACGGGGGTTCGGAGAGACCCAGTACTTC. Protein product: CASTPGRGFGETQYF.

V usage is TRBV7-2 and J usage is TRBJ1-5; D uncertain. The CDR3 is 13 residues long. Germline V gene lookup returns CDR1 SGHTA and CDR2 FQGNSA. The V gene lost 1 base and the J gene lost 3 bases, with 4 bases spanning the gap. CDR3 sequence: CASSLGLNQPQHF. The CDR3 DNA is TGTGCCAGCAGCTTAGGGCTCAATCAGCCCCAGCATTTT.

This chain uses TRBV25-1 with TRBJ2-4; no reliable D call. There are 15 residues in the CDR3. Per germline, CDR1 MGHDK and CDR2 SYGVNS. V gave up 4 bases and J gave up 0 bases, with 10 bases separating them. Here the CDR3 DNA reads TGTGCCAGCAGTGGGACGATGCAAGCCAAAAACATTCAGTACTTC. Encoded protein: CASSGTMQAKNIQYF.

J is TRBJ2-1 and V is TRBV12-3 or TRBV12-4, with D unclear. The CDR3 is 15 residues long. Trimming removed 2 bases at V and 1 base at J, with 9 bases between. The CDR3 DNA reads as TGTGCCAGCAGTTTAAGGACCGAATCCTACAATGAGCAGTTCTTC. Protein product: CASSLRTESYNEQFF.

The CDR3 region has the DNA TGTGCCAGCAGTGGCTATGGCTACACCTTC. Translated, it gives CASSGYGYTF. The chain carries TRBV6-1 and TRBJ1-2, with unresolved D. V lost 4 bases, J lost 4 bases, and 1 base lay in between. Germline CDR1 reads MNHNS; CDR2 reads SASEGT. This CDR3 is built from 10 residues.

The genes are TRBV7-8 and TRBJ2-2, with TRBD2 matching over 10 bases. The CDR3 spans 19 residues. Germline CDR1 and CDR2: SGHVS and FQNEAQ. Germline trimming cut 4 bases from V and 2 bases from J; bases unmatched to any gene: 13. In DNA form, the CDR3 reads TGTGCCAGCAGCTCACCTACTAGCGGGGACACTCTCAACACCGGGGAGCTGTTTTTT. It is translated as CASSSPTSGDTLNTGELFF. The full variable domain, completed using reference TRBV7-8 and TRBJ2-2, is GAGVSQSPRYKVAKRGQDVALRCDPISGHVSLFWYQQALGQGPEFLTYFQNEAQLDKSGLPSDRFFAERPEGSVSTLKIQRTQQEDSAVYLCASSSPTSGDTLNTGELFFGEGSRLTVL.

This chain connects TRBV6-2 or TRBV6-3 to TRBJ2-1; 7 bases align to TRBD1. Germline V gene lookup returns CDR1 MNHEY and CDR2 SVGEGT. The CDR3 loop spans 17 amino acids. Trimming cost V 2 bases and J 3 bases; bases outside gene matches: 10. The CDR3 nucleotides are TGTGCCAGCAGTTACAATCCCGCGCAGGGGGACTACAATGAGCAGTTCTTC. Its translation is CASSYNPAQGDYNEQFF.

The genes are TRBV20-1 and TRBJ2-5; TRBD2 matches 9 bases. Germline V gene sequence: CDR1 DFQATT, CDR2 SNEGSKA (reference sequence). The CDR3 extends over 16 amino acids. Germline trimming cut 3 bases from V and 2 bases from J; bases unmatched to any gene: 10. DNA of the CDR3: TGCAGTGCTAGGGGAGGGGCTAGCGGGATGCAAGAGACCCAGTACTTC. This encodes CSARGGASGMQETQYF.